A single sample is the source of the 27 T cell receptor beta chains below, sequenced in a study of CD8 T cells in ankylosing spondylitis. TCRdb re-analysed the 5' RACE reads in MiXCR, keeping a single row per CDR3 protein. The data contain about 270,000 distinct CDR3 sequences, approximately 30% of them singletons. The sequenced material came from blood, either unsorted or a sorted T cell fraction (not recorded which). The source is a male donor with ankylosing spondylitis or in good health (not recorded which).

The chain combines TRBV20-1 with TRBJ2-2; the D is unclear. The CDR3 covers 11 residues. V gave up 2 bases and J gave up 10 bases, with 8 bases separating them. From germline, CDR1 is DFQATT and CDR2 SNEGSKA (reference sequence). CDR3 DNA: TGCAGTGCTAGATCCCGTATGGAGCTGTTTTTT. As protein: CSARSRMELFF.

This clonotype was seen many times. The CDR3 nucleotides are TGTGCCAGCAGACTTAACACCGGGGAGCTGTTTTTT. Residues: CASRLNTGELFF. The chain couples TRBV6-5 to TRBJ2-2, with no clear D. Germline values: CDR1 MNHEY, CDR2 SVGAGI. The V and J ends lost 6 bases and 2 bases respectively, with 4 bases between them. The CDR3 extends over 12 amino acids.

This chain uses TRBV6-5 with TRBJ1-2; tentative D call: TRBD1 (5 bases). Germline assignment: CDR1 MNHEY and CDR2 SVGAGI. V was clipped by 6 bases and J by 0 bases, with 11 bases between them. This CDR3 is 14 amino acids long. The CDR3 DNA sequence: TGTGCCAGCAGAACTTCAGGGACTAACTATGGCTACACCTTC. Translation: CASRTSGTNYGYTF.

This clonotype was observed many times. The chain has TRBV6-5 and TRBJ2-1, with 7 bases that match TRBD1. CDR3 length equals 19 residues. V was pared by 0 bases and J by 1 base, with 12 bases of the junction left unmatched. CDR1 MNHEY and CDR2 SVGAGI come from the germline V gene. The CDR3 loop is CASSYSQGELLTSYNEQFF. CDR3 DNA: TGTGCCAGCAGTTACTCGCAGGGGGAGCTACTCACTTCCTACAATGAGCAGTTCTTC.

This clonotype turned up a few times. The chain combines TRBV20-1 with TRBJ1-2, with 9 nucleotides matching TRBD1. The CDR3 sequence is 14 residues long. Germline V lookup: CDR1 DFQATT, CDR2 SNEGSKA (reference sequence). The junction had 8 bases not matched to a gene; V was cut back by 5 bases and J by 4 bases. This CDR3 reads CSAAQSGQGYGYTF. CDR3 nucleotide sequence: TGCAGTGCTGCACAATCGGGACAGGGCTATGGCTACACCTTC.

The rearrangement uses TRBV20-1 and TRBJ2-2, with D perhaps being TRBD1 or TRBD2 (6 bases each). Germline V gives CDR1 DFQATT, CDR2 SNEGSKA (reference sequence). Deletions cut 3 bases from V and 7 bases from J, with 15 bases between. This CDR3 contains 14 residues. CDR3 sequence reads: CSASTGGQGGELFF. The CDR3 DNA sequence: TGCAGTGCTAGTACCGGGGGCCAAGGCGGGGAGCTGTTTTTT.

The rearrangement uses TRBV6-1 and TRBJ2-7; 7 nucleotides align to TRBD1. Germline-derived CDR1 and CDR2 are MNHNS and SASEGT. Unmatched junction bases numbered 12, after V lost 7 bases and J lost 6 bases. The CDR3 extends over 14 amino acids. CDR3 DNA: TGTGCCAGCACCGGGACAGAGGGGTTCCGCGAGCAGTACTTC. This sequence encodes CASTGTEGFREQYF.

The DNA of the CDR3 is TGCGCCAGCAGCGTCAACCCGGGGACCCAGGCCCTACGGGAGCAGTACTTC. Protein product: CASSVNPGTQALREQYF. This chain uses TRBV5-1 with TRBJ2-7; either TRBD1 or TRBD2 may supply D (5 bases each). V was shortened by 4 bases and J by 7 bases, with 27 bases between the two germline ends. Germline assignment: CDR1 SGHRS and CDR2 YFSETQ. This CDR3 spans 17 amino acids.

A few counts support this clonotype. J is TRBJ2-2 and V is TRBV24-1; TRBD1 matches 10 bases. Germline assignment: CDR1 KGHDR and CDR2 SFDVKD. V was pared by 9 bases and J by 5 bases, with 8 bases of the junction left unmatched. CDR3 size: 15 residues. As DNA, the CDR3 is TGTGCCACCCTTCGGACAGGGGGGCGGACCGGGGAGCTGTTTTTT. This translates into CATLRTGGRTGELFF.

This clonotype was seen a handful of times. The CDR3 bases are TGTGCCAGCAGGTGGGCGGCGGAGAACACTGAAGCTTTCTTT. It translates to CASRWAAENTEAFF. This chain uses TRBV28 with TRBJ1-1; D remains ambiguous. V lost 6 bases to trimming and J lost 1 base, with 12 bases between them. The CDR3 has 14 amino acids. Germline V gene data show CDR1 as MDHEN and CDR2 as SYDVKM.

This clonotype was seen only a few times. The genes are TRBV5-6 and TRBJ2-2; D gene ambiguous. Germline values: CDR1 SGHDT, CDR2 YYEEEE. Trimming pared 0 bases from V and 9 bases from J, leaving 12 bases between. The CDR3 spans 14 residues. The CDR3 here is CASSLAQVSRELFF. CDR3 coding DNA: TGTGCCAGCAGCTTGGCGCAGGTTAGCCGGGAGCTGTTTTTT.

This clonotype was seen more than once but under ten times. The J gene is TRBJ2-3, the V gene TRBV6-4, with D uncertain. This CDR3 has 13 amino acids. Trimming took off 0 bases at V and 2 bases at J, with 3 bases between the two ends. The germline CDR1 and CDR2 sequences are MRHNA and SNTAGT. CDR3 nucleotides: TGTGCCAGCAGTGACTCACACACAGATACGCAGTATTTT. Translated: CASSDSHTDTQYF.

The CDR3 here is CAISELGTSGAFYNEQFF. CDR3 in DNA: TGTGCCATCAGTGAGTTGGGGACTAGCGGGGCGTTTTACAATGAGCAGTTCTTC. The chain is built from TRBV10-3 and TRBJ2-1, with 13 bases matching TRBD2. Trimming cost V 1 base and J 4 bases; bases outside gene matches: 7. Germline V gives CDR1 ENHRY, CDR2 SYGVKD. This CDR3 region has 18 residues.

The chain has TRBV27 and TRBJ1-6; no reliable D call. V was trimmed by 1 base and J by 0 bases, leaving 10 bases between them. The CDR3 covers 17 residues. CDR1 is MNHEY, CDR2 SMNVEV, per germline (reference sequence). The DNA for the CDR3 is TGTGCCAGCAGTTTATATGGGTTCCACTCCTATAATTCACCCCTCCACTTT. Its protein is CASSLYGFHSYNSPLHF.

Written as DNA, the CDR3 is TGTGCCAGCAGCCCCCCGGGACAAATCACAGATACGCAGTATTTT. Amino acid sequence: CASSPPGQITDTQYF. The chain combines TRBV7-9 with TRBJ2-3; D possibly corresponds to TRBD1 (6 bases). Per germline, CDR1 SEHNR and CDR2 FQNEAQ (reference sequence). V lost 5 bases and J 2 bases, leaving 14 bases between the germline ends. This CDR3 has 15 residues. Variable domain in full (rest from reference TRBV7-9 and TRBJ2-3): DTGVSQNPRHKITKRGQNVTFRCDPISEHNRLYWYRQTLGQGPEFLTYFQNEAQLEKSRLLSDRFSAERPKGSFSTLEIQRTEQGDSAMYLCASSPPGQITDTQYFGPGTRLTVL.

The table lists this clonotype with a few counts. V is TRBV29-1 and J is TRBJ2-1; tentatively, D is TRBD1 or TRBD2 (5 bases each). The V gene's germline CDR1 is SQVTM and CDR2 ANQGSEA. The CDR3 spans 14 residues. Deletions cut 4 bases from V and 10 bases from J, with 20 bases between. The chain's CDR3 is CSVGDGWDGDEQFF. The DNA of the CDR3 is TGCAGCGTTGGGGACGGATGGGATGGGGACGAGCAGTTCTTC.

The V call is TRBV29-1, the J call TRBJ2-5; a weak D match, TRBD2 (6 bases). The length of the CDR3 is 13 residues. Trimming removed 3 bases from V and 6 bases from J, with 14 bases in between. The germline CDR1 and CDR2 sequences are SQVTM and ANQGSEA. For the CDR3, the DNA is TGCAGCGTTGAGGAGGGTCTCGCTCAGACCCAGTACTTC. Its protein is CSVEEGLAQTQYF.

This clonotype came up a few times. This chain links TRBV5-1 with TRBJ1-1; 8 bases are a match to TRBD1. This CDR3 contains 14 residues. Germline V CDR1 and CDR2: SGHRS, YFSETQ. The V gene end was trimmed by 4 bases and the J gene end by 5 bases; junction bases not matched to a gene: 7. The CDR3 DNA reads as TGCGCCAGCAGCGCCTGGACAGGGCGGACTGAAGCTTTCTTT. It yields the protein CASSAWTGRTEAFF.

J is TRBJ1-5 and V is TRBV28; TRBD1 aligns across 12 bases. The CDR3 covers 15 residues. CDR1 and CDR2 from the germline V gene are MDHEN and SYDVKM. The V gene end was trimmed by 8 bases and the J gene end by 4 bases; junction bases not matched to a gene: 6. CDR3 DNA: TGTGCCAGCGTCGGGACAGGGGGCGGGAATCAGCCCCAGCATTTT. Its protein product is CASVGTGGGNQPQHF.

In nucleotides, the CDR3 is TGTGCCAGCAGTTTCGAGGGGGATCTTAACATTCAGTACTTC. Translation gives CASSFEGDLNIQYF. The genes are TRBV12-3 or TRBV12-4 and TRBJ2-4; TRBD1 is a possible D gene (6 bases). This CDR3 has 14 residues. V was cut by 3 bases and J by 7 bases, with 13 bases left in between.

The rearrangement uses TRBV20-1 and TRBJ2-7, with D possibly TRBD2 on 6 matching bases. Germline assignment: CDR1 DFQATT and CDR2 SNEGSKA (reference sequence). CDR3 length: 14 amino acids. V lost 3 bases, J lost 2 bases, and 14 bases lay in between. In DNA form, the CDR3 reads TGCAGTGCTAGGGCGGGACCGCAAACCTACGAGCAGTACTTC. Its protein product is CSARAGPQTYEQYF.

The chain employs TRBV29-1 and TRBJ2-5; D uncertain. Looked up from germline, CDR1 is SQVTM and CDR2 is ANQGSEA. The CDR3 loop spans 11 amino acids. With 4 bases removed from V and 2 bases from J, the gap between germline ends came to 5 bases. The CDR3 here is CSVASQETQYF. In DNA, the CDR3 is TGCAGCGTTGCCTCACAAGAGACCCAGTACTTC.

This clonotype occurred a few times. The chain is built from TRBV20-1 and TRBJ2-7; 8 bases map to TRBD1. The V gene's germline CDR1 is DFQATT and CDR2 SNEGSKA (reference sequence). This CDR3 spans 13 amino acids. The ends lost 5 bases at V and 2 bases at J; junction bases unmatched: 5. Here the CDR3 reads CSAGDRRTYEQYF. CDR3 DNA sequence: TGCAGTGCTGGGGACAGGCGAACCTACGAGCAGTACTTC.

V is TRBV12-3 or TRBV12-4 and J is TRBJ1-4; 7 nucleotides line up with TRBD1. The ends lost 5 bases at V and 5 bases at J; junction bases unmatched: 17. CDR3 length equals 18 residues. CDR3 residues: CASSGPTGSGDSNEKLFF. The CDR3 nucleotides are TGTGCCAGCAGTGGGCCGACGGGAAGTGGGGACAGCAATGAAAAACTGTTTTTT.

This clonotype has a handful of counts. The CDR3 region has the DNA TGCGCCAGCAGCCAGGGACAGGCCTACGAGCAGTACTTC. Translating it yields CASSQGQAYEQYF. The V and J genes are TRBV4-1 and TRBJ2-7; 8 nucleotides line up with TRBD1. The CDR3 sequence is 13 residues long. Germline values: CDR1 MGHRA, CDR2 YSYEKL. Trimming removed 3 bases from V and 2 bases from J; junction bases left unmatched: 0.

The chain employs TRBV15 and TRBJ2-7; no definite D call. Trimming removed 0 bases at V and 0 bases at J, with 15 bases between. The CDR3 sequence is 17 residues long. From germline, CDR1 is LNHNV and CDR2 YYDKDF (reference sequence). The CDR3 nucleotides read TGTGCCACCAGCAGAGATCTACGAACATGGAGCTCCTACGAGCAGTACTTC. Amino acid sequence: CATSRDLRTWSSYEQYF.

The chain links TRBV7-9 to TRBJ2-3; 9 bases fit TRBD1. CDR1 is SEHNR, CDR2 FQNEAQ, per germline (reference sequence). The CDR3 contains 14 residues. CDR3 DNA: TGTGCGATCCCCACAGGGGGCATCACAGATACGCAGTATTTT. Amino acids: CAIPTGGITDTQYF.